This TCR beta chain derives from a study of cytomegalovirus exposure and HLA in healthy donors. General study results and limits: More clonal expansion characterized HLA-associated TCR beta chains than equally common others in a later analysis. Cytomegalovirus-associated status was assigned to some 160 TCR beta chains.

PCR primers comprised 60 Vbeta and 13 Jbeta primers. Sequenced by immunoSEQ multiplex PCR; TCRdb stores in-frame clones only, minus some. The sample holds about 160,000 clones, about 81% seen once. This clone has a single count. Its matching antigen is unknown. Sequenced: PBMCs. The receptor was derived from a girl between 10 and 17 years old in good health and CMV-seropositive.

The CDR3 DNA follows: TGTGCCAGCAGCTGGGGACTAGAGCTTAGCACAGATACGCAGTATTTT. The encoded protein is CASSWGLELSTDTQYF. The V call is TRBV5-4, the J call TRBJ2-3; 8 nucleotides agree with TRBD2. Trimming cost V 3 bases and J 0 bases; bases outside gene matches: 6. The CDR3 length is 16 residues. Germline CDR1 reads SGHNT; CDR2 reads YYREEE (reference sequence).